This entry is about one T cell receptor beta chain. This sample was taken from a study of blood T cell repertoires in COVID-19. Study-wide background: Spain, Italy and the United States supplied samples that represented acute and convalescent COVID-19. From T cells, B-cell-depleted T cells, or PBMCs came the material, which was cDNA or gDNA.

Original processing methods: Scientists estimated how many nucleated cells there were by amplifying reference gene primers. Only in-frame clones appear in the TCRdb table, and some are missing; sequencing was by immunoSEQ multiplex PCR. The V and J calls and clone size are taken from that table; D and trimming were inferred from the DNA. The data contain some 120,000 clones, 80% to 90% of them seen just once; the ten biggest clones take up less than 11%. The CDR3 runs 13 residues. Germline lookup yields CDR1 SGDLS and CDR2 YYNGEE. The germline V and J ends were trimmed by 1 base and 8 bases, with 7 bases remaining between them.

Sequencing used peripheral blood. The clonotype was recovered from a human donor in a cohort sampled during active COVID-19. The chain recombines TRBV9 with TRBJ1-6, with D unresolved. CDR3 DNA: TGTGCCAGCAGCGTATTTTCGGATTCACCCCTCCACTTT. Its protein is CASSVFSDSPLHF.